A single sample is the source of the 14 T cell receptor beta chains below, sequenced in a study of T-cell memory formation after mild COVID-19. TCRdb ran MiXCR on the 5' RACE reads and lists one entry per CDR3 protein. The sample carries about 110,000 distinct CDR3 sequences, roughly an eighth recorded once. The sequenced sample was PBMCs or a T cell subset sorted from them (not recorded which). The receptor source for this set is a man aged 18 to 29 who had mild COVID-19 (a few samples of this study predate the infection). Cell type and time point are not known.

The chain employs TRBV5-6 and TRBJ2-3; 7 bases line up with TRBD1. The trim removed 4 bases at V and 5 bases at J, leaving 7 bases unmatched. CDR1 is SGHDT and CDR2 is YYEEEE in the germline V gene. The CDR3 loop spans 14 amino acids. Here the CDR3 DNA reads TGTGCCAGCAGCCAGACAGGGAAGGGAGATACGCAGTATTTT. Amino acids: CASSQTGKGDTQYF.

This clonotype was counted a few times. This chain links TRBV28 with TRBJ2-7; 7 bases are a match to TRBD2. The CDR3 is 13 amino acids. With V trimmed by 3 bases and J by 6 bases, 5 bases remained unmatched. Germline V lookup: CDR1 MDHEN, CDR2 SYDVKM. The CDR3 loop reads CASSFSGGGEQYV. CDR3 bases: TGTGCCAGCAGTTTCTCTGGGGGGGGCGAGCAGTACGTC.

Ten or more counts support this clonotype. The V gene is TRBV29-1, the J gene TRBJ2-7, with no clear D. V was clipped by 3 bases and J by 3 bases, with 12 bases between them. The CDR3 loop spans 13 amino acids. Germline CDR1 is SQVTM and CDR2 is ANQGSEA. Here the CDR3 DNA reads TGCAGCGTTGATCCCGGGTTGGGCTACGAGCAGTACTTC. Its translation is CSVDPGLGYEQYF.

The table lists this clonotype with a few counts. The V call is TRBV29-1, the J call TRBJ2-2; D gene uncertain. The CDR3 totals 12 residues. CDR1 and CDR2 (germline): SQVTM, ANQGSEA. Trimming cost V 4 bases and J 3 bases, with 6 bases left between them. CDR3 region: CSVGTDTGELFF. The CDR3 bases are TGCAGCGTTGGAACAGACACCGGGGAGCTGTTTTTT.

The chain employs TRBV4-1 and TRBJ2-7; D not resolved. This CDR3 has 14 amino acids. In germline, CDR1 is MGHRA, CDR2 YSYEKL. Trimming pared 2 bases from V and 0 bases from J, leaving 8 bases between. The CDR3 coding sequence is TGCGCCAGCAGCCAATCCGTGGACTCCTACGAGCAGTACGTC. It translates to CASSQSVDSYEQYV.

The V gene is TRBV4-3, the J gene TRBJ1-2; no reliable D call. CDR1 LGHNA and CDR2 YSLEER come from the germline V gene. The V and J ends lost 0 bases and 3 bases respectively, with 17 bases between them. The CDR3 runs 17 residues. The CDR3 nucleotides read TGCGCCAGCAGCCAAGATCGCTCCCACCCGACCTACTATGGCTACACCTTC. Translated: CASSQDRSHPTYYGYTF.

The rearrangement joins TRBV24-1 to TRBJ1-2; the D gene is possibly TRBD1 (5 bases). V shed 3 bases and J shed 0 bases, with 7 bases lying between them. The CDR3 consists of 14 residues. CDR1 is KGHDR and CDR2 is SFDVKD in the germline V gene. CDR3 bases: TGTGCCACCAGTGATGGGACGGCTAACTATGGCTACACCTTC. It encodes CATSDGTANYGYTF.

This clonotype came up a few times. The chain joins TRBV13 to TRBJ1-1; 10 positions agree with TRBD1. Trimming took 4 bases from V and 5 from J; bases not matched to a gene: 4. CDR3 size: 14 residues. Germline V lookup: CDR1 PRHDT, CDR2 FYEKMQ (reference sequence). CDR3 DNA sequence: TGTGCCAGCAGCTCCGGACAGGGGGGGACTGAAGCTTTCTTT. It codes for CASSSGQGGTEAFF.

This clonotype was picked up a small number of times. V usage is TRBV19 and J usage is TRBJ1-2; D ambiguous. V shed 5 bases and J shed 4 bases, with 11 bases lying between them. Germline V gene lookup returns CDR1 LNHDA and CDR2 SQIVND (reference sequence). CDR3 length equals 13 residues. This chain's CDR3 is CASSPRRLYGYTF. CDR3 in DNA: TGTGCCAGTAGTCCCCGCAGGCTCTATGGCTACACCTTC.

This clonotype was picked up many times. For the CDR3, the DNA is TGCAGCGCATTCTCCCGGGGTCACACTGAAGCTTTCTTT. Amino acids: CSAFSRGHTEAFF. The V call is TRBV29-1, the J call TRBJ1-1; D is unclear. Germline V lookup: CDR1 SQVTM, CDR2 ANQGSEA. The V end was cut by 7 bases, the J end by 3 bases, with 15 bases between. This CDR3 has 13 residues.

This clonotype was counted a few times. The chain couples TRBV24-1 to TRBJ1-1; D gene unclear. The length of the CDR3 is 13 residues. Trimming left V 0 bases short and J 1 base short, with 2 bases between. Germline lookup yields CDR1 KGHDR and CDR2 SFDVKD. CDR3 residues: CATSDLGNTEAFF. CDR3 DNA: TGTGCCACCAGTGATTTGGGGAACACTGAAGCTTTCTTT.

The chain joins TRBV14 to TRBJ2-3; 12 nucleotides line up with TRBD2. V lost 5 bases, J lost 2 bases, and 8 bases stayed unmatched. The CDR3 spans 17 residues. Germline CDR1 and CDR2: SGHDN and FVKESK. This chain's CDR3 is CASSSRLAGEDTDTQYF. Written as DNA, the CDR3 is TGTGCCAGCAGCTCAAGACTAGCGGGGGAGGACACAGATACGCAGTATTTT.

The chain is built from TRBV4-3 and TRBJ2-2; 9 nucleotides agree with TRBD1. The CDR3 runs to 14 residues. After removal of 4 bases from V and 7 bases from J, the junction contained 4 bases not matched to a gene. The germline CDR1 and CDR2 sequences are LGHNA and YSLEER. The CDR3 nucleotides are TGCGCCAGCAGCCCTGGGACAGGGATCGGGGAGCTGTTTTTT. Protein product: CASSPGTGIGELFF.

This chain connects TRBV6-2 or TRBV6-3 to TRBJ1-2; D uncertain. Trimming removed 3 bases from V and 7 bases from J, with 15 bases in between. The CDR3 loop spans 14 amino acids. The germline gives CDR1 MNHEY, CDR2 SVGEGT. CDR3 DNA: TGTGCCAGCAGTTATAGCCTCGATGCTGTTGGCTACACCTTC. This gives the protein CASSYSLDAVGYTF.